This TCR beta chain derives from a study of immune evolution from preneoplasia to lung adenocarcinoma. About this clone itself: Its target is unknown.

The method was immunoSEQ multiplex PCR; TCRdb's version includes in-frame clones alone and lacks a portion of them. The table records around 4,700 clones, roughly 80% of them present only once. V dropped 0 bases and J dropped 0 bases, with 6 bases sitting between them. Germline V gene sequence: CDR1 GTSNPN, CDR2 SVGIG (reference sequence). The CDR3 covers 15 residues. Study observations and caveats: Compared with EGFR-mutant or double wild-type lesions, KRAS-mutant nodules were more clonal.

Two lung cancer pathologists independently confirmed each histologic diagnosis. This receptor was obtained from a person aged 55-80 years with lung adenocarcinoma. The J gene is TRBJ2-6, the V gene TRBV30; D is ambiguous. The material sequenced was FFPE minimally invasive lung adenocarcinoma tissue. CDR3 sequence reads: CAWSVSSSGANVLTF. In DNA form, the CDR3 reads TGTGCCTGGAGTGTAAGTTCCTCTGGGGCCAACGTCCTGACTTTC.